There are a few counts of the clone carrying this TCR beta chain. Its antigen is not known. A second PCR of 7 to 11 cycles used a sample-barcoded 5' primer and a J-beta primer mix. TCRdb used MiXCR to reprocess the 5' RACE reads, holding one entry per CDR3 protein. Among some 1.6 million distinct CDR3 sequences listed, 34% were seen once. Per the germline V gene, CDR1 is MGHRA and CDR2 is YSYEKL. There are 15 residues in the CDR3. The V and J ends lost 2 bases and 0 bases respectively, with 9 bases between them. The sample comes from a study of blood T cells in healthy people across ages. Study observations and caveats: A greater number of naive CD4+ cells and higher diversity distinguished long-lived donors from aged donors. PBMCs that were unsorted prevented a conclusive naive versus antigen-experienced comparison. The fall in TCR beta diversity per million T cells was roughly linear with age.

The sample, about 9.2 milliliters of peripheral blood, was drawn from each donor. The receptor was derived from a woman aged 25 to 45 in good health. Sequencing was done on a sample of blood. The chain joins TRBV4-1 to TRBJ2-3; D is unclear. The CDR3 sequence is CASSQHGLSTDTQYF. In DNA form, the CDR3 reads TGCGCCAGCAGCCAACACGGCCTTAGCACAGATACGCAGTATTTT.